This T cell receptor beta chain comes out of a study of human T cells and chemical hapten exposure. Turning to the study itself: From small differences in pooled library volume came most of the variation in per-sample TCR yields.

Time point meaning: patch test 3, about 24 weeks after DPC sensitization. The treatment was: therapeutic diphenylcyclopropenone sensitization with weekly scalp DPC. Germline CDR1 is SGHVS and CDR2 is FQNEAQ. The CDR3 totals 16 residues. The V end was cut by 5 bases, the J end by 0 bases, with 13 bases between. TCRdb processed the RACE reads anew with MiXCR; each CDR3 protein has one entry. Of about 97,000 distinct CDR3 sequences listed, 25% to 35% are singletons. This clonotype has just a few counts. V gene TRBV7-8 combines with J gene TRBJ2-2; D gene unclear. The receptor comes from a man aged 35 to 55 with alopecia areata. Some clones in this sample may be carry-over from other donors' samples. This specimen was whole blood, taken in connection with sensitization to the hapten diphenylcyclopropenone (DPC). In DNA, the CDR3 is TGTGCCAGCAGCCTACGGATTCAGGCGAACACCGGGGAGCTGTTTTTT. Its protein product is CASSLRIQANTGELFF.